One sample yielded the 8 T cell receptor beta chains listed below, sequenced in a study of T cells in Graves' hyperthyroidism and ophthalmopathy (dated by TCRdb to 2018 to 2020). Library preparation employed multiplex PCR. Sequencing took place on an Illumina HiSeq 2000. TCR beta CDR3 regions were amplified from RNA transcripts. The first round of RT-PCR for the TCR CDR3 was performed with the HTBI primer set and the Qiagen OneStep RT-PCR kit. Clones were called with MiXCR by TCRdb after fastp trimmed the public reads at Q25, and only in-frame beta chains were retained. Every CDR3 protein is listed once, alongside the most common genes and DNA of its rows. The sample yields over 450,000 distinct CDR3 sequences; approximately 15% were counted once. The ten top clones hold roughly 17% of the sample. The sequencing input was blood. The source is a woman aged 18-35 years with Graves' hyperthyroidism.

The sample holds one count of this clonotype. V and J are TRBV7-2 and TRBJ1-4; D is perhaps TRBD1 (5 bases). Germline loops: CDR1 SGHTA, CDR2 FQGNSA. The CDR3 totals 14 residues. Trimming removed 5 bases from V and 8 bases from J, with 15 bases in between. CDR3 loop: CASSKTWGGEKLFF. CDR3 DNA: TGTGCCAGCAGCAAAACATGGGGGGGGGAAAAACTGTTTTTT.

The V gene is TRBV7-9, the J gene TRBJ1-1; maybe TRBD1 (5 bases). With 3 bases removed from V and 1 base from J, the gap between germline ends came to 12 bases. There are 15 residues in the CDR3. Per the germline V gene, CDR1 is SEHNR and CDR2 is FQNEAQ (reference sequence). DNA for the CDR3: TGTGCCAGCAGCTTGTGGAGGGACGGGAACACTGAAGCTTTCTTT. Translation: CASSLWRDGNTEAFF.

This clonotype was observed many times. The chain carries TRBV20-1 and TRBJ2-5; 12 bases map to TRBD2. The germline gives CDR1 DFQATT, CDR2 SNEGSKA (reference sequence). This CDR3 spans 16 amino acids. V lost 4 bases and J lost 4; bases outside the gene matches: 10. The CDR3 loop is CSATLAGGPMVETQYF. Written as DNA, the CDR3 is TGCAGTGCTACTCTAGCGGGAGGGCCGATGGTAGAGACCCAGTACTTC.

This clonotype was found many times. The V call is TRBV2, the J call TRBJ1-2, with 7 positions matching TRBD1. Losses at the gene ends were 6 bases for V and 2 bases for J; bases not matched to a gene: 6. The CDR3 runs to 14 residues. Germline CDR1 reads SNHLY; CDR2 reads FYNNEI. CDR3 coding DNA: TGTGCCAGCAGCCCCGACAGGGCCAACTATGGCTACACCTTC. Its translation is CASSPDRANYGYTF.

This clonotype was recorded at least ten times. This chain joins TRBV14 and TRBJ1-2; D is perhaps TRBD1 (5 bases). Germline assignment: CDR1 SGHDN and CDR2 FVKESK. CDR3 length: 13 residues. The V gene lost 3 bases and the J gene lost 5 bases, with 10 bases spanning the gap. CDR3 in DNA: TGTGCCAGCAGCCAGTACAGGAATTATGGCTACACCTTC. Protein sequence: CASSQYRNYGYTF.

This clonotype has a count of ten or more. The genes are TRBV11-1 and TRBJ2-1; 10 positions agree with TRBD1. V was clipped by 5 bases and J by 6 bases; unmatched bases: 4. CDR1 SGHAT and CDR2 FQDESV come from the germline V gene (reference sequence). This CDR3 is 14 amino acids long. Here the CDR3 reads CASSRTGGGNEQFF. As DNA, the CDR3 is TGTGCCAGCAGCCGGACAGGGGGTGGCAATGAGCAGTTCTTC.

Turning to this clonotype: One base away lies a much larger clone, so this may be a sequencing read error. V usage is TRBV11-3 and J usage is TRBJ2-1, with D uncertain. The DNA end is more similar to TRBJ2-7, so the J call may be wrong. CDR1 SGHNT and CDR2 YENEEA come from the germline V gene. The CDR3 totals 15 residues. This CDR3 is CASSSPESSYNEQYF. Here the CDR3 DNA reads TGTGCCAGCAGCTCACCGGAGAGCTCCTACAATGAGCAGTACTTC.

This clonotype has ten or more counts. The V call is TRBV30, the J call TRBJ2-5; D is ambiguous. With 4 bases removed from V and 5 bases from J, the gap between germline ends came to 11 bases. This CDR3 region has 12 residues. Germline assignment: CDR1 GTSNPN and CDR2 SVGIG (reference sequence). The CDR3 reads CAWTQILETQYF. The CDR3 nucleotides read TGTGCCTGGACCCAAATCCTGGAGACCCAGTACTTC.